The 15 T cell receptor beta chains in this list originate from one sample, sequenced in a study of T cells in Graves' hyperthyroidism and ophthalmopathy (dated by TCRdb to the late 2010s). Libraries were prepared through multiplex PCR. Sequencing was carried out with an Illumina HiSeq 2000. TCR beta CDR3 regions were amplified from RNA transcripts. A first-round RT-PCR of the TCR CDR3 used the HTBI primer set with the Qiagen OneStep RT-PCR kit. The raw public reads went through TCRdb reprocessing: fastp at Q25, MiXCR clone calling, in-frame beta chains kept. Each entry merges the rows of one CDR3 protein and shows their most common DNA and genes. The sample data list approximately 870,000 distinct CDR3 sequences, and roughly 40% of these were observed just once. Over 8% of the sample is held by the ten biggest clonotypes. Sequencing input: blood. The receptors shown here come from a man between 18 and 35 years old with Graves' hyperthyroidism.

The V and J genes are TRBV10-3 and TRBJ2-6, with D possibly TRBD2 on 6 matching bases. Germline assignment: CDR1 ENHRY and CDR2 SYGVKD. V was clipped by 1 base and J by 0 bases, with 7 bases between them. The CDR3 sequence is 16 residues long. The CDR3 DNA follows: TGTGCCATCAGTGAGTGGGAGGCCTCTGGGGCCAACGTCCTGACTTTC. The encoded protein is CAISEWEASGANVLTF.

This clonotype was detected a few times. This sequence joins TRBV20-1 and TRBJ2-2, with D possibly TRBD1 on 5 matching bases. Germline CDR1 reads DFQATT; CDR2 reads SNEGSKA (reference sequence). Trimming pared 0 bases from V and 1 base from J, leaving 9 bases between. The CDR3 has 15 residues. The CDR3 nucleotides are TGCAGTGCTAGAGACAGGGTTGGGAACACCGGGGAGCTGTTTTTT. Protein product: CSARDRVGNTGELFF.

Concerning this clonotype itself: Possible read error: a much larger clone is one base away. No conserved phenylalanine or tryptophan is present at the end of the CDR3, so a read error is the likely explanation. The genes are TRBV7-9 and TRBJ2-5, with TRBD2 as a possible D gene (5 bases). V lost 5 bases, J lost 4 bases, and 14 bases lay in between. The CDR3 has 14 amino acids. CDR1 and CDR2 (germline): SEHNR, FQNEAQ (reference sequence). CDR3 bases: TGTGCCAGCAGCCCAGAGCGGCAGAGAGAGACCCAGTACCTC. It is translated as CASSPERQRETQYL.

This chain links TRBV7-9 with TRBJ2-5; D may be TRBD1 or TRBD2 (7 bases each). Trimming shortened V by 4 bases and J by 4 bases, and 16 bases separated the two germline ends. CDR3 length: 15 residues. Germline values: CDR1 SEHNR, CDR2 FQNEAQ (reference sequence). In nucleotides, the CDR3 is TGTGCCAGCAGCTCGCAGGGGGGGGGCGGAGAGACCCAGTACTTC. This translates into CASSSQGGGGETQYF.

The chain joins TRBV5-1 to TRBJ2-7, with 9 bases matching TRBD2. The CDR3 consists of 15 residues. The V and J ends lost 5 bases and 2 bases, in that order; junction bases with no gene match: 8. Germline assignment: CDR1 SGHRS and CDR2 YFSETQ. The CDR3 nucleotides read TGCGCCAGCAGGCAGGCTAGCGGGGCCGCCTACGAGCAGTACTTC. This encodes CASRQASGAAYEQYF. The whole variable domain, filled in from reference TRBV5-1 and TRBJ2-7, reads KAGVTQTPRYLIKTRGQQVTLSCSPISGHRSVSWYQQTPGQGLQFLFEYFSETQRNKGNFPGRFSGRQFSNSRSEMNVSTLELGDSALYLCASRQASGAAYEQYFGPGTRLTVT.

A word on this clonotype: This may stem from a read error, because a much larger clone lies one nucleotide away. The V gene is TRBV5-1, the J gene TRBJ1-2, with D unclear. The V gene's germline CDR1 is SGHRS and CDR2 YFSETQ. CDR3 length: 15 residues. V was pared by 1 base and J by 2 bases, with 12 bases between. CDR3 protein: CASSLPSSPNYGYTF. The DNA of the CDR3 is TGCGCCAGCAGCTTGCCCTCCAGTCCCAACTATGGCTACACCTTC.

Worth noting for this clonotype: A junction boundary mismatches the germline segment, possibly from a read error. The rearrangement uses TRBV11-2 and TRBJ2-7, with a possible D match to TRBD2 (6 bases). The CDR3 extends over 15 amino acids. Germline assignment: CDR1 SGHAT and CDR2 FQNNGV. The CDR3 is CASSQGRGPAYEQYF. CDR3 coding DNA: TGCGCCAGCAGCCAAGGGCGGGGACCAGCCTACGAGCAGTACTTC.

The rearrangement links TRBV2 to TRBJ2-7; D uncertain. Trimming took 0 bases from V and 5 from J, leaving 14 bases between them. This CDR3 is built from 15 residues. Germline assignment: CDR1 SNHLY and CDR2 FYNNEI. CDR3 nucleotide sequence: TGTGCCAGCAGTGAAGCGCCCGTTGTAGAGGACGAGCAGTACTTC. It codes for CASSEAPVVEDEQYF.

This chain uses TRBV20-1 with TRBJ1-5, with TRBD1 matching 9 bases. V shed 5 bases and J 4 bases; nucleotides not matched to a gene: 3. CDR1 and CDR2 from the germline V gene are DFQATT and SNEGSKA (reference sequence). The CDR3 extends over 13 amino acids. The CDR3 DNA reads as TGCAGTGCTTCCGGGACAGGGAATCAGCCCCAGCATTTT. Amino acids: CSASGTGNQPQHF.

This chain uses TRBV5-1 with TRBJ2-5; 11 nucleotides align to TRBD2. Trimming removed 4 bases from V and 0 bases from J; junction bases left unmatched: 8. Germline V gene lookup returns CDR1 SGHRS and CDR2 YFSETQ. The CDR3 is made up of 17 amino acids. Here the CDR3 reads CASSPPLAGGYQETQYF. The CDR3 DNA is TGCGCCAGCAGCCCCCCCTTAGCGGGGGGGTACCAAGAGACCCAGTACTTC.

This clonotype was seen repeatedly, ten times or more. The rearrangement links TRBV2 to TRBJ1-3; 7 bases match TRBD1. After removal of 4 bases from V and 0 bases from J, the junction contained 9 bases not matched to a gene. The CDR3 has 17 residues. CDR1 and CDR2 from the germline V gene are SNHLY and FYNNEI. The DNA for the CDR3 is TGTGCCAGCAGTGGGTACGGGACAGAGAGCTCTGGAAACACCATATATTTT. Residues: CASSGYGTESSGNTIYF. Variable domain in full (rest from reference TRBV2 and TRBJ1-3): EPEVTQTPSHQVTQMGQEVILRCVPISNHLYFYWYRQILGQKVEFLVSFYNNEISEKSEIFDDQFSVERPDGSNFTLKIRSTKLEDSAMYFCASSGYGTESSGNTIYFGEGSWLTVV.

The CDR3 is CASSTSPGSYEQYF. CDR3 in DNA: TGTGCCAGCAGCACAAGCCCCGGGTCCTACGAGCAGTACTTC. The chain joins TRBV7-9 to TRBJ2-7, with unresolved D. V was shortened by 5 bases and J by 1 base, with 12 bases between the two germline ends. Germline-derived CDR1 and CDR2 are SEHNR and FQNEAQ (reference sequence). There are 14 residues in the CDR3.

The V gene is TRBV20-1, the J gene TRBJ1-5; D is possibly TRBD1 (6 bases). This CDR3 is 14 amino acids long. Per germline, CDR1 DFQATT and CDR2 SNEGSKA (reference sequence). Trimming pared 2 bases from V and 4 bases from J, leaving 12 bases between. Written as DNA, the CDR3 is TGCAGTGCTAGATTGGGGGGGCAGAATCAGCCCCAGCATTTT. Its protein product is CSARLGGQNQPQHF.

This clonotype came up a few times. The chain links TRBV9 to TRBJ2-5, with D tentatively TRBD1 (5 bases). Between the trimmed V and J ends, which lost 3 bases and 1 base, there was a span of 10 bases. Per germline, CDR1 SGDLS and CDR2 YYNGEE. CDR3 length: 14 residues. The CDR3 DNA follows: TGTGCCAGCAGCGGGCAGGGTTTCCAAGAGACCCAGTACTTC. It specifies CASSGQGFQETQYF.

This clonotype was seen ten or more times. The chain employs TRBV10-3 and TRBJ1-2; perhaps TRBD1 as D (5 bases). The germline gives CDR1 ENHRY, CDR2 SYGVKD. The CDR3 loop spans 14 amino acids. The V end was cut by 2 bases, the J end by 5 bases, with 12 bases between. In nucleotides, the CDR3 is TGTGCCATCAGTGAGAGTGGACACAGATATGGCTACACCTTC. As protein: CAISESGHRYGYTF.